The next 3 T cell receptor beta chains were all read from a single sample in a study of regulatory T cells in long-lasting Graves disease. The time point was: persistent/refractory GD, antithyroid drugs over 5 years with positive TRAb. Making the TCR library involved RNA that had been extracted from PBMCs. With iRepertoire HTBI primers and Arm-PCR of CDR3 regions, TCR beta libraries were built. Each CDR3 protein is one row after TCRdb ran MiXCR on the multiplex PCR reads. The sample records fewer than 400,000 distinct CDR3 sequences, around 20% being singletons. The sample in question was peripheral blood mononuclear cells (PBMCs), obtained when the disease was refractory, from a patient treated with antithyroid drugs. The receptors were sampled from a female donor with Graves disease.

In this sample, this clonotype turned up a few times. At one boundary the junction diverges from the germline segment, which might be a read error. The chain employs TRBV5-1 and TRBJ2-7, with TRBD2 identical over 8 bases. Germline CDR1 reads SGHRS; CDR2 reads YFSETQ. This CDR3 spans 15 amino acids. The CDR3 region has the DNA TGTGCCAGCAGCCTCACTAGCGGCAGCTCCTACGAGCAGTACTTC. The encoded protein is CASSLTSGSSYEQYF.

There are a few counts of this clonotype. V and J are TRBV11-2 and TRBJ1-3; D is uncertain. Trimming left V 6 bases short and J 4 bases short, with 16 bases between. The CDR3 has 15 amino acids. In germline, CDR1 is SGHAT, CDR2 FQNNGV. The CDR3 DNA is TGTGCCAGCAGTCCTGGACGGTTTACCGGAAACACCATATATTTT. This codes for CASSPGRFTGNTIYF.

This clonotype was recorded at least ten times. The V gene is TRBV11-2, the J gene TRBJ2-6; unclear D gene. Germline CDR1 and CDR2: SGHAT and FQNNGV. The CDR3 is made up of 16 amino acids. The germline V and J ends were trimmed by 3 bases and 0 bases, with 9 bases remaining between them. CDR3 in amino acids: CASSFGSSSGANVLTF. In nucleotides, the CDR3 is TGTGCCAGCAGCTTCGGCAGCAGCTCTGGGGCCAACGTCCTGACTTTC.